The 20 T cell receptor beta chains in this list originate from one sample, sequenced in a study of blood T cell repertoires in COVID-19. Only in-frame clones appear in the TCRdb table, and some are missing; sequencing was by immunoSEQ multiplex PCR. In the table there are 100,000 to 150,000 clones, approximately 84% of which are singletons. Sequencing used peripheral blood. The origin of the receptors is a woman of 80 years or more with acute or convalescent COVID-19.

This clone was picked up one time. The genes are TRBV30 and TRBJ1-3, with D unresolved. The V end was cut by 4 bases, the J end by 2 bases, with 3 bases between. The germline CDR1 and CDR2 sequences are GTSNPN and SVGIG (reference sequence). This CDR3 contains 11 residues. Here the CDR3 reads CAWITGNTIYF. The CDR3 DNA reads TGTGCCTGGATTACTGGAAACACCATATATTTT. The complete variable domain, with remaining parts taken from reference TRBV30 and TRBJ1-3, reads SQTIHQWPATLVQPVGSPLSLECTVEGTSNPNLYWYRQAAGRGLQLLFYSVGIGQISSEVPQNLSASRPQDRQFILSSKKLLLSDSGFYLCAWITGNTIYFGEGSWLTVV.

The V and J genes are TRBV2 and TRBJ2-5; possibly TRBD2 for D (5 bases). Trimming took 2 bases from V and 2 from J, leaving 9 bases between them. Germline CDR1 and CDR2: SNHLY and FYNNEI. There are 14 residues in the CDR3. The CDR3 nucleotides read TGTGCCAGCAGTGAATGGCGGACTCAAGAGACCCAGTACTTC. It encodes CASSEWRTQETQYF.

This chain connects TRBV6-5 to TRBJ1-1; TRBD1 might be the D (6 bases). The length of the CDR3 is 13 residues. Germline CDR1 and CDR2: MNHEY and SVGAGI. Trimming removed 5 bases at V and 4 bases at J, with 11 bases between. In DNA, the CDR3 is TGTGCCAGCAGTCAGGGACAATTCACTGAAGCTTTCTTT. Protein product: CASSQGQFTEAFF.

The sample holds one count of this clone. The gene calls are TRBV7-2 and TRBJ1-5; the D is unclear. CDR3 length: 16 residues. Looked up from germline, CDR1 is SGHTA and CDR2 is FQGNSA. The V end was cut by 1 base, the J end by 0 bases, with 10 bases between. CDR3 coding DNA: TGTGCCAGCAGCTTAGGTTCCAGGTATAGCAATCAGCCCCAGCATTTT. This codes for CASSLGSRYSNQPQHF.

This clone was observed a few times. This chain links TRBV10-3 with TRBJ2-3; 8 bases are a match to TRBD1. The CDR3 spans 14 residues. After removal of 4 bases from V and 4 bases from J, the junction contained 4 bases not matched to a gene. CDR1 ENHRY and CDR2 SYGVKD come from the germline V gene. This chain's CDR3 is CAISVGTGPDTQYF. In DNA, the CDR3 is TGTGCCATCAGTGTCGGGACAGGACCAGATACGCAGTATTTT.

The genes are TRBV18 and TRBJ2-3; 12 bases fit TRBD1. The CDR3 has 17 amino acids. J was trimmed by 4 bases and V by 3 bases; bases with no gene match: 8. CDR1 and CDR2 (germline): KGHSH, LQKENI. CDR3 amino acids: CASSPYLGTGGADTQYF. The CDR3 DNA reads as TGTGCCAGCTCACCTTACCTGGGGACAGGGGGCGCAGATACGCAGTATTTT.

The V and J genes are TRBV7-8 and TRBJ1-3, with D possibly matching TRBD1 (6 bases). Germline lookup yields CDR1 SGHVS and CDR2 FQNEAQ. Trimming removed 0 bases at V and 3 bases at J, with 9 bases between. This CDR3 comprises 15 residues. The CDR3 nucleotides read TGTGCCAGCAGCTTAGCTCTAGGGGGTGGAAACACCATATATTTT. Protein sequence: CASSLALGGGNTIYF.

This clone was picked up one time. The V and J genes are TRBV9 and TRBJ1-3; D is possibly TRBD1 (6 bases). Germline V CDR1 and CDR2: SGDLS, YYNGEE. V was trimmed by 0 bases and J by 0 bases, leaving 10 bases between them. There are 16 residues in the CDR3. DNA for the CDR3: TGTGCCAGCAGCGTAGATGGGGGCGGCTCTGGAAACACCATATATTTT. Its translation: CASSVDGGGSGNTIYF. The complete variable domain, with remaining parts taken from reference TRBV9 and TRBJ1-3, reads DSGVTQTPKHLITATGQRVTLRCSPRSGDLSVYWYQQSLDQGLQFLIQYYNGEERAKGNILERFSAQQFPDLHSELNLSSLELGDSALYFCASSVDGGGSGNTIYFGEGSWLTVV.

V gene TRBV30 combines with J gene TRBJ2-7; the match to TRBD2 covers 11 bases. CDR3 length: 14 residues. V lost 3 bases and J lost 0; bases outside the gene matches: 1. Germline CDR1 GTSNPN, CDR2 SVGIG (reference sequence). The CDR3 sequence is CAWRGTSGSYEQYF. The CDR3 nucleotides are TGTGCCTGGAGGGGGACTAGCGGCTCCTACGAGCAGTACTTC. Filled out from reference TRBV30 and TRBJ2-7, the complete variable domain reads SQTIHQWPATLVQPVGSPLSLECTVEGTSNPNLYWYRQAAGRGLQLLFYSVGIGQISSEVPQNLSASRPQDRQFILSSKKLLLSDSGFYLCAWRGTSGSYEQYFGPGTRLTVT.

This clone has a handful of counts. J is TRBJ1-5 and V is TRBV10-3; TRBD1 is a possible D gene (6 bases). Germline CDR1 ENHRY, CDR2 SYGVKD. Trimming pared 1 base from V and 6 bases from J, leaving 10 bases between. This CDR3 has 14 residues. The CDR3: CAISELGAGQPQHF. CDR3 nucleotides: TGTGCCATCAGTGAGTTGGGGGCAGGTCAGCCCCAGCATTTT.

CDR3 amino acids: CAWRGGAFKNIQYF. CDR3 sequence (DNA): TGTGCCTGGAGGGGCGGGGCCTTCAAAAACATTCAGTACTTC. J is TRBJ2-4 and V is TRBV30; D is possibly TRBD2 (6 bases). CDR3 length: 14 amino acids. With 3 bases removed from V and 3 bases from J, the gap between germline ends came to 12 bases. Per the germline V gene, CDR1 is GTSNPN and CDR2 is SVGIG (reference sequence).

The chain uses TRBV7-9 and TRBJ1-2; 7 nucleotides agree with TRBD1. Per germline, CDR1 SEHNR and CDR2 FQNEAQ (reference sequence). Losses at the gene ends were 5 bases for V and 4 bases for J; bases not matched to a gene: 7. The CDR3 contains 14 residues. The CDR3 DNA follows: TGTGCCAGCAGCCGTAGAGGGGGCGGCTATGGCTACACCTTC. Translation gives CASSRRGGGYGYTF.

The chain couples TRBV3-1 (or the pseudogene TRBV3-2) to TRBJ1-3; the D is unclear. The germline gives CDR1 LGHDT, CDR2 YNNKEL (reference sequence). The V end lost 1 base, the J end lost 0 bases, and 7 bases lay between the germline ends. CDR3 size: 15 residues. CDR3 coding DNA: TGTGCCAGCAGCCAAGGGGCAGCCTCTGGAAACACCATATATTTT. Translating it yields CASSQGAASGNTIYF.

The CDR3 DNA is TGCGCCAGCAGCCCTCTTCAGGGATGGGGCTACACCTTC. Its translation is CASSPLQGWGYTF. The chain has TRBV5-1 and TRBJ1-2; D possibly corresponds to TRBD1 (5 bases). V dropped 4 bases and J dropped 8 bases, with 15 bases sitting between them. CDR1 is SGHRS, CDR2 YFSETQ, per germline. The CDR3 is 13 amino acids.

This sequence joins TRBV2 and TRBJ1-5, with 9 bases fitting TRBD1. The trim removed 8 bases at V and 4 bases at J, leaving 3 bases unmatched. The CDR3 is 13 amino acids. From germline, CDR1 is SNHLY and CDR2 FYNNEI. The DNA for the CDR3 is TGTGCCAGCCAGGGACAGGGAAATCAGCCCCAGCATTTT. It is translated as CASQGQGNQPQHF.

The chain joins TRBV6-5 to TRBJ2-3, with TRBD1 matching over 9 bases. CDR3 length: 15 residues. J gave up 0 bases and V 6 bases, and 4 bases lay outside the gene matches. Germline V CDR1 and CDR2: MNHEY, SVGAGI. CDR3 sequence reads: CASRDRGTSTDTQYF. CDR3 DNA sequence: TGTGCCAGCAGAGACAGGGGGACTAGCACAGATACGCAGTATTTT.

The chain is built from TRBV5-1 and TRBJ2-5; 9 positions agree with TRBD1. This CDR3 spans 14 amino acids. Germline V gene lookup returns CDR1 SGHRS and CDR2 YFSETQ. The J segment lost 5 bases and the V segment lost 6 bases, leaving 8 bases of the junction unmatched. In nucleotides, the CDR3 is TGCGCCAGCACCGTAACAGGGGGCTCGGAGACCCAGTACTTC. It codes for CASTVTGGSETQYF.

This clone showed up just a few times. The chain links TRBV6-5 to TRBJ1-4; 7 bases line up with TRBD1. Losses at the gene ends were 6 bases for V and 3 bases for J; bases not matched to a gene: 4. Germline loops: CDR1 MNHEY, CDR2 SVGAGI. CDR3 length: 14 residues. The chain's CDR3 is CASRGTASNEKLFF. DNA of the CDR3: TGTGCCAGCAGGGGGACAGCGTCTAATGAAAAACTGTTTTTT.

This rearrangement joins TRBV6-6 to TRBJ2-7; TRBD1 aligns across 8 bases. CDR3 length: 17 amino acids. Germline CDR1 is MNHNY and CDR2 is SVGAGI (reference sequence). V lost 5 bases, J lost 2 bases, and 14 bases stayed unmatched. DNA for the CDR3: TGTGCCAGCAGTCGCGGGACAGGAATGGACGTGGCCTACGAGCAGTACTTC. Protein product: CASSRGTGMDVAYEQYF.

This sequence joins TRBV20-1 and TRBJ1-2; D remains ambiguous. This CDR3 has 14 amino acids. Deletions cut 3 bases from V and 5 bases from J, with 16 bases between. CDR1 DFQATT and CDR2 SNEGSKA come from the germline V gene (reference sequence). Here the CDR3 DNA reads TGCAGTGCTAGTGATGGAGTGAACTCTTATGGCTACACCTTC. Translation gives CSASDGVNSYGYTF.